This TCR beta chain was captured in a study of glioma-infiltrating T cells after dendritic cell vaccination. Study overall: Three intradermal dendritic cell vaccine injections were given every two weeks.

Stated time point: after dendritic cell vaccination, including at tumor progression/relapse. None of the glioblastoma patients had an isocitrate dehydrogenase mutation. This CDR3 region has 17 residues. Germline assignment: CDR1 MGHRA and CDR2 YSYEKL. Between the trimmed V and J ends, which lost 2 bases and 5 bases, there was a span of 16 bases. Primers: 60 V beta forward and 13 J beta reverse. TCRdb keeps only in-frame clones here, not all; method: immunoSEQ multiplex PCR. Of around 78,000 clones detected, 87% appear once; the ten largest clones hold approximately 2.2%. Specimen: blood, collected after dendritic cell vaccination. The V call is TRBV4-1, the J call TRBJ1-6, with D maybe TRBD1 (6 bases). This sequence was found in a human donor with glioblastoma. Here the CDR3 DNA reads TGCGCCAGCAGCCAACTACTGGGGGGGGCTCATAATTCACCCCTCCACTTT. It translates to CASSQLLGGAHNSPLHF.